This is a list of T cell receptor beta chains from one sample in a study of blood T cell repertoires in COVID-19. This table comes from immunoSEQ multiplex PCR, and its TCRdb copy is limited to in-frame clones, with some not included. The data contain roughly 410,000 clones, approximately 88% of them singletons. Specimen: peripheral blood. The receptors derive from a man aged 40-55 years with acute or convalescent COVID-19. CDR3s include the opening cysteine and the closing phenylalanine or tryptophan. The D gene is left open where the match is weak. Only some rows state a clone size, as once, few, many or a class for expanded clones.

v_call: TRBV5-4; j_call: TRBJ1-2; d_call: TRBD1; clone_size: -; cdr3_length: 14; cdr3_nt: TGTGCCAGCAGCCCTACAGGGGAAAACTATGGCTACACCTTC; cdr3_aa: CASSPTGENYGYTF
v_call: TRBV5-8; j_call: TRBJ2-2; d_call: -; clone_size: -; cdr3_length: 14; cdr3_nt: TGTGCCAGCAGCTTCGGGGGAAGAGCCGGGGAGCTGTTTTTT; cdr3_aa: CASSFGGRAGELFF
v_call: TRBV27; j_call: TRBJ1-4; d_call: TRBD1; clone_size: -; cdr3_length: 15; cdr3_nt: TGTGCCAGCAGTCTACGGACAGGGAGAAATGAAAAACTGTTTTTT; cdr3_aa: CASSLRTGRNEKLFF
v_call: TRBV7-6; j_call: TRBJ2-1; d_call: -; clone_size: -; cdr3_length: 16; cdr3_nt: TGTGCCAGCAGCTTTGGTGGGGCCCCAAAATACAATGAGCAGTTCTTC; cdr3_aa: CASSFGGAPKYNEQFF
v_call: TRBV5-4; j_call: TRBJ1-1; d_call: -; clone_size: once; cdr3_length: 13; cdr3_nt: TGTGCCAGCAGCAACCCGGGAGGCACTGAAGCTTTCTTT; cdr3_aa: CASSNPGGTEAFF
v_call: TRBV10-1; j_call: TRBJ1-1; d_call: TRBD1; clone_size: -; cdr3_length: 14; cdr3_nt: TGCGCCAGCGGATCACAGGGGCCCAACACTGAAGCTTTCTTT; cdr3_aa: CASGSQGPNTEAFF
v_call: TRBV11-2; j_call: TRBJ1-1; d_call: -; clone_size: -; cdr3_length: 15; cdr3_nt: TGTGCCAGCAGCTTAACAAGTCAACCAACAGGGACGGCTTTCTTT; cdr3_aa: CASSLTSQPTGTAFF
v_call: TRBV27; j_call: TRBJ1-1; d_call: -; clone_size: -; cdr3_length: 15; cdr3_nt: TGTGCCAGCAGTTTATCGGGGGGGTTGAACACTGAAGCTTTCTTT; cdr3_aa: CASSLSGGLNTEAFF
v_call: TRBV7-8; j_call: TRBJ1-2; d_call: TRBD1; clone_size: once; cdr3_length: 17; cdr3_nt: TGTGCCAGCAGCTCCAAGGGACAGCTACTAACTAACTATGGCTACACCTTC; cdr3_aa: CASSSKGQLLTNYGYTF
v_call: TRBV7-2; j_call: TRBJ2-7; d_call: TRBD2; clone_size: -; cdr3_length: 16; cdr3_nt: TGTGCCAGCAGCTTACGGTCATTGACTAGCGGCTACGAGCAGTACTTC; cdr3_aa: CASSLRSLTSGYEQYF
v_call: TRBV9; j_call: TRBJ2-2; d_call: -; clone_size: -; cdr3_length: 15; cdr3_nt: TGTGCCAGCAGCGTACAGGGGTCGAACACCGGGGAGCTGTTTTTT; cdr3_aa: CASSVQGSNTGELFF
v_call: TRBV7-2; j_call: TRBJ1-1; d_call: TRBD1; clone_size: -; cdr3_length: 12; cdr3_nt: TGTGCCAGCAGCTTACGACAGGGGCGACCGTTCTTT; cdr3_aa: CASSLRQGRPFF
v_call: TRBV6-5; j_call: TRBJ1-2; d_call: -; clone_size: -; cdr3_length: 14; cdr3_nt: TGTGCCAGCAGACCACAGGGAGGGGCCTATGGCTACACCTTC; cdr3_aa: CASRPQGGAYGYTF
v_call: TRBV7-9; j_call: TRBJ1-2; d_call: TRBD1; clone_size: -; cdr3_length: 15; cdr3_nt: TGTGCCAGCAGCTTATCAACAGGGGACGCAGGTGGCTACACCTTC; cdr3_aa: CASSLSTGDAGGYTF
v_call: TRBV27; j_call: TRBJ1-2; d_call: -; clone_size: -; cdr3_length: 13; cdr3_nt: TGTGCCAGCAGTTTTGGAGTTCGAGGGGGCTACACCTTC; cdr3_aa: CASSFGVRGGYTF
v_call: TRBV5-1; j_call: TRBJ2-2; d_call: -; clone_size: -; cdr3_length: 13; cdr3_nt: TGCGCCAGCAGCCCCATGGGGGGTGGGGAGCTGTTTTTT; cdr3_aa: CASSPMGGGELFF
v_call: TRBV11-2; j_call: TRBJ2-5; d_call: -; clone_size: -; cdr3_length: 16; cdr3_nt: TGTGCCAGCAGCTTAGGGGTTGGGGGCACCCAAGAGACCCAGTACTTC; cdr3_aa: CASSLGVGGTQETQYF
v_call: TRBV7-9; j_call: TRBJ1-1; d_call: -; clone_size: -; cdr3_length: 14; cdr3_nt: TGTGCCAGCAGCTTTGGGGGCGAATGGCCTGAAGCTTTCTTT; cdr3_aa: CASSFGGEWPEAFF
v_call: TRBV14; j_call: TRBJ1-1; d_call: -; clone_size: -; cdr3_length: 15; cdr3_nt: TGTGCCAGCAGCCAGACAGGTTTCATGAACACTGAAGCTTTCTTT; cdr3_aa: CASSQTGFMNTEAFF
v_call: TRBV13; j_call: TRBJ1-4; d_call: -; clone_size: -; cdr3_length: 16; cdr3_nt: TGTGCCAGCAGCGGTTACAGTGGAACAACTAATGAAAAACTGTTTTTT; cdr3_aa: CASSGYSGTTNEKLFF
v_call: TRBV6-4; j_call: TRBJ2-1; d_call: TRBD2; clone_size: -; cdr3_length: 15; cdr3_nt: TGTGCCAGCAGACACCTGACTAGCGGGATAAATGAGCAGTTCTTC; cdr3_aa: CASRHLTSGINEQFF
v_call: TRBV6-5; j_call: TRBJ1-1; d_call: -; clone_size: -; cdr3_length: 13; cdr3_nt: TGTGCCAGCAGTCAGGGGCTGGGCACTGAAGCTTTCTTT; cdr3_aa: CASSQGLGTEAFF
v_call: TRBV27; j_call: TRBJ2-1; d_call: TRBD2; clone_size: -; cdr3_length: 14; cdr3_nt: TGTGCCAGCACACAACTCAGCGGGGGAAATGAGCAGTTCTTC; cdr3_aa: CASTQLSGGNEQFF
v_call: TRBV28; j_call: TRBJ2-7; d_call: -; clone_size: -; cdr3_length: 14; cdr3_nt: TGTGCCAGCAGTTTAGACAGTGTGTCCTACGAGCAGTACTTC; cdr3_aa: CASSLDSVSYEQYF
v_call: TRBV14; j_call: TRBJ2-3; d_call: TRBD1; clone_size: -; cdr3_length: 15; cdr3_nt: TGTGCCAGCAGCCACCGGGACAGCCTCACAGATACGCAGTATTTT; cdr3_aa: CASSHRDSLTDTQYF
v_call: TRBV9; j_call: TRBJ2-3; d_call: -; clone_size: -; cdr3_length: 16; cdr3_nt: TGTGCCAGCAGCGCTGGGGCTAGCGACTGGGCAGATACGCAGTATTTT; cdr3_aa: CASSAGASDWADTQYF
v_call: TRBV5-1; j_call: TRBJ1-2; d_call: TRBD1; clone_size: -; cdr3_length: 16; cdr3_nt: TGCGCCAGCAGCGCCTCGACAGGGACGCAAATTGGTGGCTACACCTTC; cdr3_aa: CASSASTGTQIGGYTF
v_call: TRBV28; j_call: TRBJ2-1; d_call: -; clone_size: -; cdr3_length: 15; cdr3_nt: TGTGCCAGCAGTCCCCTCGTCGTACCGAGGGATGAGCAGTTCTTC; cdr3_aa: CASSPLVVPRDEQFF
v_call: TRBV28; j_call: TRBJ2-7; d_call: -; clone_size: -; cdr3_length: 11; cdr3_nt: TGTGCCAGCAGTTATCGGTACGAGCAGTACTTC; cdr3_aa: CASSYRYEQYF
v_call: TRBV30; j_call: TRBJ1-5; d_call: -; clone_size: -; cdr3_length: 12; cdr3_nt: TGTGCCTGGAGTGGTAACAATCAGCCCCAGCATTTT; cdr3_aa: CAWSGNNQPQHF
v_call: TRBV18; j_call: TRBJ2-5; d_call: -; clone_size: -; cdr3_length: 13; cdr3_nt: TGTGCCAGCTCACCACAAAAGAGAGAGACCCAGTACTTC; cdr3_aa: CASSPQKRETQYF
v_call: TRBV9; j_call: TRBJ2-5; d_call: -; clone_size: -; cdr3_length: 15; cdr3_nt: TGTGCCAGCAGCGTAGATGCCTCGAGCGGAGAGACCCAGTACTTC; cdr3_aa: CASSVDASSGETQYF
v_call: TRBV6-1; j_call: TRBJ1-2; d_call: TRBD1; clone_size: -; cdr3_length: 15; cdr3_nt: TGTGCCAGCAGTGAACGGGACAGGGTCTACTATGGCTACACCTTC; cdr3_aa: CASSERDRVYYGYTF
v_call: TRBV7-9; j_call: TRBJ2-3; d_call: -; clone_size: -; cdr3_length: 14; cdr3_nt: TGTGCCAGCAGCCCTGCTGCTATAACAGATACGCAGTATTTT; cdr3_aa: CASSPAAITDTQYF
v_call: TRBV2; j_call: TRBJ2-3; d_call: TRBD2; clone_size: -; cdr3_length: 14; cdr3_nt: TGTGCCAGCAGGAAAGCGGGAGGCACAGATACGCAGTATTTT; cdr3_aa: CASRKAGGTDTQYF
v_call: TRBV7-4; j_call: TRBJ1-1; d_call: TRBD1; clone_size: once; cdr3_length: 17; cdr3_nt: TGTGCCAGCAGCTTTTCCGTGCGGTCAGGGGGTGGCACTGAAGCTTTCTTT; cdr3_aa: CASSFSVRSGGGTEAFF
v_call: TRBV28; j_call: TRBJ2-7; d_call: TRBD1; clone_size: -; cdr3_length: 15; cdr3_nt: TGTGCCAGCAGTGCGTCCGGGACAGCCTCCTACGAGCAGTACTTC; cdr3_aa: CASSASGTASYEQYF
v_call: TRBV30; j_call: TRBJ1-6; d_call: TRBD1; clone_size: -; cdr3_length: 14; cdr3_nt: TGTGCCTGGATGATGGGGACAGGGGTTTCACCCCTCCACTTT; cdr3_aa: CAWMMGTGVSPLHF
v_call: TRBV27; j_call: TRBJ2-3; d_call: -; clone_size: -; cdr3_length: 13; cdr3_nt: TGTGCCAGCAGTTTATTTAACACAGATACGCAGTATTTT; cdr3_aa: CASSLFNTDTQYF
v_call: TRBV6-6; j_call: TRBJ1-3; d_call: TRBD1; clone_size: -; cdr3_length: 14; cdr3_nt: TGTGCCAGCAGAAATGGACAGGCTGGAAACACCATATATTTT; cdr3_aa: CASRNGQAGNTIYF
v_call: TRBV27; j_call: TRBJ2-3; d_call: -; clone_size: -; cdr3_length: 13; cdr3_nt: TGTGCCAGCAGTTTAGGCGAGGTCTATACGCAGTATTTT; cdr3_aa: CASSLGEVYTQYF
v_call: TRBV9; j_call: TRBJ1-6; d_call: -; clone_size: -; cdr3_length: 19; cdr3_nt: TGTGCCAGCAGCTTATGGACGGACACTTCGGTTACTAATAATTCACCCCTCCACTTT; cdr3_aa: CASSLWTDTSVTNNSPLHF
v_call: TRBV28; j_call: TRBJ2-5; d_call: TRBD2; clone_size: -; cdr3_length: 13; cdr3_nt: TGTGCCAGCAGCTGGGGGACTAGCGAGACCCAGTACTTC; cdr3_aa: CASSWGTSETQYF
v_call: TRBV5-1; j_call: TRBJ2-2; d_call: TRBD1; clone_size: -; cdr3_length: 18; cdr3_nt: TGCGCCAGCAGCCCGCACTTTTGGCAGGGGGTAAACACCGGGGAGCTGTTTTTT; cdr3_aa: CASSPHFWQGVNTGELFF
v_call: TRBV5-4; j_call: TRBJ2-7; d_call: TRBD2; clone_size: -; cdr3_length: 15; cdr3_nt: TGTGCCAGCAGCTTGGCTAGCGGGGGGGCGGAAGAGCAGTACTTC; cdr3_aa: CASSLASGGAEEQYF
v_call: TRBV28; j_call: TRBJ2-1; d_call: TRBD1; clone_size: -; cdr3_length: 15; cdr3_nt: TGTGCCAGCAGCTCTTTTACAGGGGGCGTGAATGAGCAGTTCTTC; cdr3_aa: CASSSFTGGVNEQFF
v_call: TRBV6-5; j_call: TRBJ1-2; d_call: -; clone_size: -; cdr3_length: 12; cdr3_nt: TGTGCCAGCAGTTACAGCCGAGATGGCTACACCTTC; cdr3_aa: CASSYSRDGYTF
v_call: TRBV19; j_call: TRBJ1-1; d_call: TRBD1; clone_size: once; cdr3_length: 18; cdr3_nt: TGTGCCAGTAGCCCAAAGGAGGGGACAGGGGGCAGGCGCACTGAAGCTTTCTTT; cdr3_aa: CASSPKEGTGGRRTEAFF
v_call: TRBV6-2/TRBV6-3; j_call: TRBJ2-7; d_call: -; clone_size: -; cdr3_length: 12; cdr3_nt: TGTGCCAGCAGTTACTCCACAGTGGTGCAGTACTTC; cdr3_aa: CASSYSTVVQYF
v_call: TRBV2; j_call: TRBJ2-1; d_call: -; clone_size: -; cdr3_length: 15; cdr3_nt: TGTGCCAGCAGTCCCGACTCCCGGCCCTACAATGAGCAGTTCTTC; cdr3_aa: CASSPDSRPYNEQFF
v_call: TRBV6-6; j_call: TRBJ2-7; d_call: TRBD1; clone_size: -; cdr3_length: 16; cdr3_nt: TGTGCCAGCAGTTACGCGGGACAGGGGGGTTTAAACGAGCAGTACTTC; cdr3_aa: CASSYAGQGGLNEQYF
v_call: TRBV28; j_call: TRBJ1-2; d_call: TRBD1; clone_size: -; cdr3_length: 16; cdr3_nt: TGTGCCAGCAGTTCCCCCTCACAGGGGGCTAACTATGGCTACACCTTC; cdr3_aa: CASSSPSQGANYGYTF
v_call: TRBV7-9; j_call: TRBJ2-3; d_call: -; clone_size: few; cdr3_length: 13; cdr3_nt: TGTGCCAGCAGTGTTACGGTAGCAGATACGCAGTATTTT; cdr3_aa: CASSVTVADTQYF
v_call: TRBV30; j_call: TRBJ2-5; d_call: -; clone_size: -; cdr3_length: 16; cdr3_nt: TGTGCCTGGAGTCCCCGTTGGGGGCAAGGTCAAGAGACCCAGTACTTC; cdr3_aa: CAWSPRWGQGQETQYF
v_call: TRBV11-2; j_call: TRBJ2-1; d_call: TRBD2; clone_size: -; cdr3_length: 14; cdr3_nt: TGTGCCAGCAGCCAGGGACTAGCGGGGGGGCTCGGCTTCTTC; cdr3_aa: CASSQGLAGGLGFF
v_call: TRBV7-9; j_call: TRBJ1-3; d_call: -; clone_size: -; cdr3_length: 16; cdr3_nt: TGTGCCAGCAGCTTCCTAGGCTTATACTCTGGAAACACCATATATTTT; cdr3_aa: CASSFLGLYSGNTIYF
v_call: TRBV28; j_call: TRBJ1-1; d_call: TRBD1; clone_size: -; cdr3_length: 14; cdr3_nt: TGTGCCAGCAGACCCACAGGGGGCGGGACTGAAGCTTTCTTT; cdr3_aa: CASRPTGGGTEAFF